The 25 T cell receptor beta chains given below trace back to one sample, sequenced in a study of regulatory T cells in long-lasting Graves disease. Arm-PCR of CDR3 regions and iRepertoire HTBI primers were the basis on which TCR beta libraries were built. TCRdb ran MiXCR on the multiplex PCR reads and lists one entry per CDR3 protein. The table has hundreds of thousands of distinct CDR3 sequences, less than 25% seen once. The time point denotes: persistent/refractory GD, antithyroid drugs over 5 years with positive TRAb. From RNA extracted from PBMCs, the TCR library was made. The sequencing here drew on peripheral blood mononuclear cells (PBMCs), taken when the disease was refractory, from a patient treated with antithyroid drugs. Receptors originate from a female donor with Graves disease.

In this sample, this clonotype turned up a few times. V is TRBV9 and J is TRBJ2-2; 7 bases align to TRBD2. With 4 bases clipped from V and 1 base from J, the junction kept 13 bases outside the gene matches. Germline V gives CDR1 SGDLS, CDR2 YYNGEE. The CDR3 spans 18 residues. The CDR3 DNA reads as TGTGCCAGCAGCCCCCAGGTTGGCGGGGGATTGAACACCGGGGAGCTGTTTTTT. Its translation: CASSPQVGGGLNTGELFF. The whole variable domain, filled in from reference TRBV9 and TRBJ2-2, reads DSGVTQTPKHLITATGQRVTLRCSPRSGDLSVYWYQQSLDQGLQFLIQYYNGEERAKGNILERFSAQQFPDLHSELNLSSLELGDSALYFCASSPQVGGGLNTGELFFGEGSRLTVL.

This clonotype was counted between two and nine times. This chain joins TRBV7-9 and TRBJ1-4; 9 nucleotides match TRBD1. V dropped 5 bases and J dropped 8; count of bases not matched to a gene: 9. The germline CDR1 and CDR2 sequences are SEHNR and FQNEAQ (reference sequence). This CDR3 is built from 15 residues. The CDR3 sequence is CASSPPTGGGEKLFF. The DNA of the CDR3 is TGTGCCAGCAGCCCTCCGACAGGGGGGGGGGAAAAACTGTTTTTT.

Many counts were recorded for this clonotype. This chain uses TRBV7-6 with TRBJ2-7, with 9 bases aligning to TRBD1. This CDR3 region has 15 residues. V lost 4 bases to trimming and J lost 6 bases; unmatched junction nucleotides: 10. Looked up from germline, CDR1 is SGHVS and CDR2 is FNYEAQ. CDR3 amino acids: CASSSGTGRGSEQYF. In nucleotides, the CDR3 is TGTGCCAGCAGCTCGGGGACAGGGCGAGGAAGCGAGCAGTACTTC.

The CDR3 sequence: CASNPGSHYGYTF. CDR3 in DNA: TGTGCCAGCAATCCGGGTTCCCACTATGGCTACACCTTC. The V call is TRBV12-3 or TRBV12-4, the J call TRBJ1-2; D is unresolved. The CDR3 extends over 13 amino acids. Trimming removed 7 bases from V and 3 bases from J, with 12 bases in between.

The chain uses TRBV11-2 and TRBJ2-3, with D unresolved. Trimming left V 6 bases short and J 1 base short, with 11 bases between. From germline, CDR1 is SGHAT and CDR2 FQNNGV. The CDR3 is 14 amino acids. Here the CDR3 reads CASSSTVGTDTQYF. In DNA form, the CDR3 reads TGTGCCAGCAGTAGTACGGTGGGCACAGATACGCAGTATTTT. The entire variable domain, with the rest obtained from reference TRBV11-2 and TRBJ2-3, is as follows: EAGVAQSPRYKIIEKRQSVAFWCNPISGHATLYWYQQILGQGPKLLIQFQNNGVVDDSQLPKDRFSAERLKGVDSTLKIQPAKLEDSAVYLCASSSTVGTDTQYFGPGTRLTVL.

This clonotype was seen repeatedly, ten times or more. The chain joins TRBV28 to TRBJ2-5; 10 bases are a match to TRBD1. The CDR3 contains 13 residues. CDR1 is MDHEN, CDR2 SYDVKM, per germline. V shed 7 bases and J 5 bases; nucleotides not matched to a gene: 4. DNA for the CDR3: TGTGCCAGCAACGGACAGGGGGTTGAGACCCAGTACTTC. This codes for CASNGQGVETQYF.

Turning to this clonotype: The CDR3 end shows no conserved phenylalanine or tryptophan, and so a read error is likely. This chain links TRBV6-2 or TRBV6-3 with TRBJ2-3; the match to TRBD1 covers 8 bases. The junction had 6 bases not matched to a gene; V was cut back by 2 bases and J by 2 bases. CDR1 and CDR2 from the germline V gene are MNHEY and SVGEGT. The CDR3 totals 16 residues. CDR3 amino acids: CASSYKQDRATDTQYL. For the CDR3, the DNA is TGTGCCAGCAGTTACAAACAGGACAGGGCCACAGATACGCAGTATCTT.

About this clonotype: This may stem from a read error, because a much larger clone lies one nucleotide away. The gene calls are TRBV27 and TRBJ1-2; D uncertain. The CDR3 loop spans 14 amino acids. V was pared by 3 bases and J by 3 bases, with 11 bases between. Germline V gene sequence: CDR1 MNHEY, CDR2 SMNVEV (reference sequence). The CDR3 region is CASSFGGMDYGYTF. The CDR3 DNA follows: TGTGCCAGCAGTTTTGGAGGGATGGACTATGGCTACACCTTC.

The genes are TRBV28 and TRBJ2-7, with 10 bases that match TRBD2. V trimming: 6 bases; J trimming: 0 bases; junction bases outside the gene matches: 8. This CDR3 has 16 residues. In germline, CDR1 is MDHEN, CDR2 SYDVKM. CDR3: CASRPGLASPSYEQYF. DNA of the CDR3: TGTGCCAGCAGACCGGGACTAGCGTCCCCCTCCTACGAGCAGTACTTC. Together with reference TRBV28 and TRBJ2-7, the CDR3 gives the full variable domain: DVKVTQSSRYLVKRTGEKVFLECVQDMDHENMFWYRQDPGLGLRLIYFSYDVKMKEKGDIPEGYSVSREKKERFSLILESASTNQTSMYLCASRPGLASPSYEQYFGPGTRLTVT.

Many counts were recorded for this clonotype. V usage is TRBV28 and J usage is TRBJ2-5; tentatively, D is TRBD1 or TRBD2 (5 bases each). The V gene's germline CDR1 is MDHEN and CDR2 SYDVKM. The ends were cut back, 5 bases at V and 7 bases at J, with 11 bases in the middle. This CDR3 is built from 12 residues. CDR3 sequence: CASSPGRRTQYF. In nucleotides, the CDR3 is TGTGCCAGCAGTCCGGGGCGTCGGACCCAGTACTTC.

This clonotype was seen just once. The chain joins TRBV30 to TRBJ2-7, with a weak D call TRBD1 (5 bases). The CDR3 runs to 14 residues. V dropped 2 bases and J dropped 7 bases, with 18 bases sitting between them. Germline V CDR1 and CDR2: GTSNPN, SVGIG (reference sequence). The CDR3 DNA is TGTGCCTGGAGTTTTTTCCAGGGAAGGTATGAGCAGTACTTC. This codes for CAWSFFQGRYEQYF.

The sample holds many counts of this clonotype. The chain joins TRBV6-1 to TRBJ2-7; 7 nucleotides align to TRBD2. The CDR3 has 12 amino acids. The germline V gene encodes CDR1 MNHNS and CDR2 SASEGT. V shed 11 bases and J 6 bases; nucleotides not matched to a gene: 10. CDR3 sequence (DNA): TGTGCCTCCGGGCCCCGCGGGGGCGAGCAGTACTTC. The encoded protein is CASGPRGGEQYF.

In this sample, this clonotype turned up many times. The V gene is TRBV6-1, the J gene TRBJ1-2; the match to TRBD1 covers 7 bases. The CDR3 is 13 residues long. CDR1 MNHNS and CDR2 SASEGT come from the germline V gene. V shed 6 bases and J 4 bases; nucleotides not matched to a gene: 5. CDR3 region: CASSNSGGYGYTF. The CDR3 region has the DNA TGTGCCAGCAGCAACTCAGGGGGCTATGGCTACACCTTC.

Many counts were recorded for this clonotype. The rearrangement links TRBV10-3 to TRBJ2-5; 7 positions match TRBD2. The V and J ends lost 6 bases and 5 bases, in that order; junction bases with no gene match: 6. Germline CDR1 and CDR2: ENHRY and SYGVKD. The CDR3 spans 13 residues. Here the CDR3 reads CAIRGTTRETQYF. The CDR3 nucleotides read TGTGCCATCAGGGGGACTACCCGGGAGACCCAGTACTTC.

This clonotype has more than one count but fewer than ten. The chain carries TRBV29-1 and TRBJ1-2; D is unresolved. This CDR3 is built from 14 residues. CDR1 SQVTM and CDR2 ANQGSEA come from the germline V gene. V lost 7 bases to trimming and J lost 1 base, with 16 bases between them. The CDR3 sequence is CSASPAGNNYGYTF. DNA of the CDR3: TGCAGCGCATCCCCAGCAGGCAATAACTATGGCTACACCTTC.

This clonotype has only one observation. This chain connects TRBV4-3 to TRBJ2-7; 10 bases align to TRBD2. Germline values: CDR1 LGHNA, CDR2 YSLEER. This CDR3 is 13 amino acids long. V lost 3 bases, J lost 6 bases, and 2 bases stayed unmatched. CDR3 in amino acids: CASSHRLAGEQYF. The CDR3 DNA reads as TGCGCCAGCAGCCATAGACTAGCGGGCGAGCAGTACTTC.

This clonotype was recorded a few times. The rearrangement joins TRBV18 to TRBJ1-1; TRBD1 agrees at 8 bases. The length of the CDR3 is 16 residues. Trimming cost V 6 bases and J 4 bases; bases outside gene matches: 13. Germline lookup yields CDR1 KGHSH and CDR2 LQKENI. CDR3: CASSKDRGDSGTEAFF. The CDR3 region has the DNA TGTGCCAGCTCGAAAGACAGGGGAGATTCGGGCACTGAAGCTTTCTTT.

V gene TRBV20-1 combines with J gene TRBJ1-1; D call uncertain. Germline loops: CDR1 DFQATT, CDR2 SNEGSKA (reference sequence). The CDR3 runs to 14 residues. The V gene lost 6 bases and the J gene lost 0 bases, with 14 bases spanning the gap. The DNA of the CDR3 is TGCAGTGCCCCCCCACAAGGGATGAACACTGAAGCTTTCTTT. Its translation is CSAPPQGMNTEAFF.

Of note for this clonotype: Just one base apart from a much larger clone, this may be a read error. This chain connects TRBV27 to TRBJ1-5; the D is unclear. V lost 1 base to trimming and J lost 3 bases, with 16 bases between them. The germline V gene has CDR1 MNHEY and CDR2 SMNVEV (reference sequence). This CDR3 comprises 17 residues. The CDR3 nucleotides are TGTGCCAGCAGTTTATGGTCCCACCATGGATCCAATCAGCCCCAGCATTTT. Amino acid sequence: CASSLWSHHGSNQPQHF.

This clonotype was seen a handful of times. The chain carries TRBV4-1 and TRBJ1-4, with D tentatively TRBD1 (5 bases). Deletions cut 3 bases from V and 7 bases from J, with 21 bases between. This CDR3 has 17 residues. Germline V gives CDR1 MGHRA, CDR2 YSYEKL. CDR3 sequence: CASSHNLPGPQSEKLFF. The CDR3 coding sequence is TGCGCCAGCAGCCATAATTTACCGGGGCCTCAAAGTGAAAAACTGTTTTTT.

The chain couples TRBV4-1 to TRBJ2-7, with TRBD2 identical over 11 bases. The CDR3 loop spans 15 amino acids. V gave up 2 bases and J gave up 7 bases; unmatched junction bases: 7. Germline CDR1 is MGHRA and CDR2 is YSYEKL. The CDR3 region is CASSQLIAGGREQYF. The CDR3 bases are TGCGCCAGCAGCCAACTTATAGCGGGAGGGAGGGAGCAGTACTTC.

Concerning this clonotype itself: This sequence may be a read error, since a much larger clone differs from it by one base. This sequence joins TRBV28 and TRBJ1-1; D call uncertain. Trimming cost V 2 bases and J 9 bases, with 10 bases left between them. CDR3 size: 12 residues. Germline V gene data show CDR1 as MDHEN and CDR2 as SYDVKM. CDR3 nucleotides: TGTGCCAGCAGTTTAAAACGTCTAAAAGCTTTCTTT. The encoded protein is CASSLKRLKAFF. Variable domain in full (rest from reference TRBV28 and TRBJ1-1): DVKVTQSSRYLVKRTGEKVFLECVQDMDHENMFWYRQDPGLGLRLIYFSYDVKMKEKGDIPEGYSVSREKKERFSLILESASTNQTSMYLCASSLKRLKAFFGQGTRLTVV.

This clonotype was detected ten times or more. The rearrangement links TRBV7-8 to TRBJ2-5; D might be TRBD2 (5 bases). The V gene lost 2 bases and the J gene lost 5 bases, with 12 bases spanning the gap. The CDR3 has 14 amino acids. Germline V gives CDR1 SGHVS, CDR2 FQNEAQ. CDR3 DNA sequence: TGTGCCAGCAGCTTATCTGGGCAGCGGGAGACCCAGTACTTC. Its protein is CASSLSGQRETQYF.

This clonotype was found a few times. This sequence joins TRBV20-1 and TRBJ2-7; possibly TRBD1 for D (6 bases). The CDR3 is 12 residues long. V lost 2 bases and J lost 5, with 10 bases in between. Germline CDR1 reads DFQATT; CDR2 reads SNEGSKA (reference sequence). CDR3 in amino acids: CSARTGFNEQYF. Here the CDR3 DNA reads TGCAGTGCTAGAACAGGGTTCAACGAGCAGTACTTC.

The chain combines TRBV27 with TRBJ2-2, with D tentatively TRBD1 or TRBD2 (5 bases each). Trimming left V 7 bases short and J 3 bases short, with 18 bases between. The V gene's germline CDR1 is MNHEY and CDR2 SMNVEV (reference sequence). The CDR3 is made up of 16 amino acids. CDR3 nucleotides: TGTGCCAGCAAACTGGGGCCTAGCATGTACACCGGGGAGCTGTTTTTT. Its protein product is CASKLGPSMYTGELFF.